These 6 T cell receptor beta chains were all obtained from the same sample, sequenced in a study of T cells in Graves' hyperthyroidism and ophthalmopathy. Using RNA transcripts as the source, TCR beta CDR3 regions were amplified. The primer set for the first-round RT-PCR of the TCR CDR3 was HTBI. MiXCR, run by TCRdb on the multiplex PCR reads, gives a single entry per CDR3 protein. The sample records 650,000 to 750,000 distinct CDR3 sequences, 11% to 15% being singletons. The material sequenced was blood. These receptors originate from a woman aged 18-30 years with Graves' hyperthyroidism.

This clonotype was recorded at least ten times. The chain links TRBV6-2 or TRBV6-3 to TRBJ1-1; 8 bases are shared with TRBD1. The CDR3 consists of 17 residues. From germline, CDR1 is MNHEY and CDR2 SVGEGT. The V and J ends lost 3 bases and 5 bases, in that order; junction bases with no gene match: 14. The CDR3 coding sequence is TGTGCCAGCAGTTATGGGCAGGGGGCGTCTCAGCCAACTGAAGCTTTCTTT. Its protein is CASSYGQGASQPTEAFF.

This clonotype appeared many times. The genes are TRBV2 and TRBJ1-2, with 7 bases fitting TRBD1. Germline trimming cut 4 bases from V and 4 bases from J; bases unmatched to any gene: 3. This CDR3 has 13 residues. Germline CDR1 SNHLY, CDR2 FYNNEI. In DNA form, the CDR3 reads TGTGCCAGCAGTGGGGACAGCACCTATGGCTACACCTTC. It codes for CASSGDSTYGYTF.

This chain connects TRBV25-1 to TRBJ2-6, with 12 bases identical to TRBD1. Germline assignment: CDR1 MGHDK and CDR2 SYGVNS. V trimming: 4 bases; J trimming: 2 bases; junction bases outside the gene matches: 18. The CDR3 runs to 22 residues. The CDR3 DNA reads TGTGCCAGCAGTGGAGGGCCGGTGGGACAGGGGGCAACTTTAGCTGGGGCCAACGTCCTGACTTTC. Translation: CASSGGPVGQGATLAGANVLTF. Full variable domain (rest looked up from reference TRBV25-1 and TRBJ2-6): EADIYQTPRYLVIGTGKKITLECSQTMGHDKMYWYQQDPGMELHLIHYSYGVNSTEKGDLSSESTVSRIRTEHFPLTLESARPSHTSQYLCASSGGPVGQGATLAGANVLTFGAGSRLTVL.

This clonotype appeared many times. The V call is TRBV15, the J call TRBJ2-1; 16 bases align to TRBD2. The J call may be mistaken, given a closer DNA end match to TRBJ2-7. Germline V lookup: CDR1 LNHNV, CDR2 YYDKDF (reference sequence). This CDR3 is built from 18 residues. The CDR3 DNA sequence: TGTGCCACCAGCCGAAGTCCCGGGACTAGCGGGAGGGCCAATGAGCAGTACTTC. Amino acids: CATSRSPGTSGRANEQYF.

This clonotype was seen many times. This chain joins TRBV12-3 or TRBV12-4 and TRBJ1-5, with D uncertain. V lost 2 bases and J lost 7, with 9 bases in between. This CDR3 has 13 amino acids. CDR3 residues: CASSLSLRQPQHF. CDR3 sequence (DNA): TGTGCCAGCAGTTTAAGCCTGAGGCAGCCCCAGCATTTT.

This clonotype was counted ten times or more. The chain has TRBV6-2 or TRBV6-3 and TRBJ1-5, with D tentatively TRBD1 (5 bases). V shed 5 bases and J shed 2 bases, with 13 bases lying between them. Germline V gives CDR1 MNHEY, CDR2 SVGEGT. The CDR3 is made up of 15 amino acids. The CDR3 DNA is TGTGCCAGCAGTGCCCTGACAGAGGGCAATCAGCCCCAGCATTTT. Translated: CASSALTEGNQPQHF.